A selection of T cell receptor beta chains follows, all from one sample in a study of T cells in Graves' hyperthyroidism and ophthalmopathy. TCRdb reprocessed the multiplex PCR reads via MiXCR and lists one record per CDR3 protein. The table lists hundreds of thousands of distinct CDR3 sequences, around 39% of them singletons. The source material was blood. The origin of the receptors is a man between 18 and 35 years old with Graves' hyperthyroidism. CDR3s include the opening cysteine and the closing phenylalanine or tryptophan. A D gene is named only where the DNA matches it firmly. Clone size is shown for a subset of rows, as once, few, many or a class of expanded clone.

cdr3_aa: CSARVAGHGELFF
cdr3_nt: TGCAGTGCTAGAGTGGCGGGACACGGGGAGCTGTTTTTT
v_call: TRBV20-1
clone_size: few
d_call: NA
j_call: TRBJ2-2

cdr3_aa: CASSYIRQGRSPLHF
cdr3_nt: TGTGCCAGCAGCTATATCCGACAGGGGAGATCACCCCTCCACTTT
v_call: TRBV9
clone_size: many
d_call: TRBD1
j_call: TRBJ1-6

cdr3_aa: CASSSGTDAGELFF
cdr3_nt: TGTGCCAGCAGCTCTGGGACTGATGCCGGGGAGCTGTTTTTT
v_call: TRBV6-2/TRBV6-3
clone_size: NA
d_call: NA
j_call: TRBJ2-2

cdr3_aa: CASSQLPFTGRGRSPLHF
cdr3_nt: TGTGCCAGCAGCCAGTTACCATTCACAGGGAGGGGGCGATCACCCCTCCACTTT
v_call: TRBV12-3/TRBV12-4
clone_size: NA
d_call: TRBD1
j_call: TRBJ1-6

cdr3_aa: CAISGDRLNTEAFF
cdr3_nt: TGTGCCATCAGTGGGGACAGGCTGAACACTGAAGCTTTCTTT
v_call: TRBV10-3
clone_size: once
d_call: TRBD1
j_call: TRBJ1-1

cdr3_aa: CASSIPGTGPGNSPLHF
cdr3_nt: TGTGCCAGTAGTATTCCCGGGACAGGGCCGGGGAATTCACCCCTCCACTTT
v_call: TRBV19
clone_size: NA
d_call: TRBD1
j_call: TRBJ1-6

cdr3_aa: CSARPVRGGSNSPLHF
cdr3_nt: TGCAGTGCTAGGCCGGTCAGGGGTGGTAGTAATTCACCCCTCCACTTT
v_call: TRBV20-1
clone_size: NA
d_call: NA
j_call: TRBJ1-6

cdr3_aa: CASSPPGTTYEQYF
cdr3_nt: TGTGCCAGCTCACCACCTGGGACCACCTACGAGCAGTACTTC
v_call: TRBV10-2
clone_size: NA
d_call: NA
j_call: TRBJ2-7

cdr3_aa: CASGRDRVSEAFF
cdr3_nt: TGTGCCAGCGGCCGGGACAGGGTCTCTGAAGCTTTCTTT
v_call: TRBV19
clone_size: NA
d_call: TRBD1
j_call: TRBJ1-1

cdr3_aa: CAISDRVGEKLFF
cdr3_nt: TGTGCCATCAGTGACAGGGTTGGGGAAAAACTGTTTTTT
v_call: TRBV10-3
clone_size: NA
d_call: NA
j_call: TRBJ1-4

cdr3_aa: CASPKGQRNYGYTF
cdr3_nt: TGTGCTAGCCCGAAAGGACAGAGGAACTATGGCTACACCTTC
v_call: TRBV7-7
clone_size: many
d_call: NA
j_call: TRBJ1-2

cdr3_aa: CASSPRGAGYGYTF
cdr3_nt: TGTGCCAGCAGTCCCAGGGGCGCGGGCTATGGCTACACCTTC
v_call: TRBV6-5
clone_size: NA
d_call: NA
j_call: TRBJ1-2

cdr3_aa: CASSVEGAGELFF
cdr3_nt: TGTGCCAGCAGTGTTGAGGGCGCCGGGGAGCTGTTTTTT
v_call: TRBV9
clone_size: many
d_call: NA
j_call: TRBJ2-2

cdr3_aa: CSAARASGTGELFF
cdr3_nt: TGCAGTGCTGCTCGGGCCTCGGGCACCGGGGAGCTGTTTTTT
v_call: TRBV20-1
clone_size: few
d_call: NA
j_call: TRBJ2-2

cdr3_aa: CASSEYPSGRTGWNSPLHF
cdr3_nt: TGTGCCAGCAGTGAATACCCGAGTGGTCGGACAGGGTGGAATTCACCCCTCCACTTT
v_call: TRBV25-1
clone_size: many
d_call: TRBD1
j_call: TRBJ1-6

cdr3_aa: CASSFGPRGTTGELFF
cdr3_nt: TGTGCCAGCAGCTTCGGGCCCAGGGGAACCACCGGGGAGCTGTTTTTT
v_call: TRBV7-3
clone_size: NA
d_call: NA
j_call: TRBJ2-2

cdr3_aa: CAIMKGRDNEKLFF
cdr3_nt: TGTGCCATCATGAAGGGACGAGATAATGAAAAACTGTTTTTT
v_call: TRBV10-3
clone_size: once
d_call: NA
j_call: TRBJ1-4

cdr3_aa: CASGLVLGNSHYGYTF
cdr3_nt: TGTGCTAGTGGTTTGGTACTTGGGAACTCCCACTATGGCTACACCTTC
v_call: TRBV12-5
clone_size: NA
d_call: NA
j_call: TRBJ1-2

cdr3_aa: CASSSGFYGYTF
cdr3_nt: TGTGCCAGCAGTTCAGGCTTCTATGGCTACACCTTC
v_call: TRBV25-1
clone_size: many
d_call: NA
j_call: TRBJ1-2

cdr3_aa: CAISVKTSEGSPLHF
cdr3_nt: TGTGCCATCAGCGTCAAGACAAGTGAGGGTTCACCCCTCCACTTT
v_call: TRBV10-3
clone_size: NA
d_call: NA
j_call: TRBJ1-6

cdr3_aa: CASSHRTDPSGNTIYF
cdr3_nt: TGTGCCAGCAGCCACCGGACAGACCCCTCTGGAAACACCATATATTTT
v_call: TRBV7-8
clone_size: many
d_call: NA
j_call: TRBJ1-3

cdr3_aa: CASSRWARTDNSPLHF
cdr3_nt: TGTGCCAGCAGTCGATGGGCCCGGACTGATAATTCACCCCTCCACTTT
v_call: TRBV11-2
clone_size: NA
d_call: NA
j_call: TRBJ1-6

cdr3_aa: CSARGAMLRTQYF
cdr3_nt: TGCAGTGCTAGAGGTGCAATGCTAAGGACCCAGTACTTC
v_call: TRBV20-1
clone_size: many
d_call: NA
j_call: TRBJ2-5

cdr3_aa: CASSLGVWGEAFF
cdr3_nt: TGTGCCAGCAGCTTAGGAGTCTGGGGTGAAGCTTTCTTT
v_call: TRBV11-2
clone_size: NA
d_call: NA
j_call: TRBJ1-1

cdr3_aa: CSARDGQGDEKLFF
cdr3_nt: TGCAGTGCTAGAGATGGTCAGGGGGATGAAAAACTGTTTTTT
v_call: TRBV20-1
clone_size: few
d_call: TRBD1
j_call: TRBJ1-4

cdr3_aa: CASSDIYFRQGAPYEQYF
cdr3_nt: TGTGCCAGCAGTGATATCTACTTTAGACAGGGAGCACCCTACGAGCAGTACTTC
v_call: TRBV25-1
clone_size: NA
d_call: TRBD1
j_call: TRBJ2-7

cdr3_aa: CASSYRPTGGDGYTF
cdr3_nt: TGTGCCAGCAGTTACCGTCCGACAGGGGGGGATGGCTACACCTTC
v_call: TRBV6-5
clone_size: few
d_call: TRBD1
j_call: TRBJ1-2

cdr3_aa: CASSQFRQGRSTEAFF
cdr3_nt: TGTGCCAGCAGCCAGTTCCGACAGGGACGGAGCACTGAAGCTTTCTTT
v_call: TRBV9
clone_size: NA
d_call: TRBD1
j_call: TRBJ1-1

cdr3_aa: CASSPDPRYYGYTF
cdr3_nt: TGTGCCAGCAGCCCAGACCCTCGGTACTATGGCTACACCTTC
v_call: TRBV2
clone_size: NA
d_call: NA
j_call: TRBJ1-2

cdr3_aa: CASSSPTDSNTGELFF
cdr3_nt: TGTGCCAGTAGTAGCCCGACAGACTCGAACACCGGGGAGCTGTTTTTT
v_call: TRBV19
clone_size: NA
d_call: NA
j_call: TRBJ2-2

cdr3_aa: CATSEGGVDEQYF
cdr3_nt: TGTGCCACCAGCGAAGGTGGTGTAGACGAGCAGTACTTC
v_call: TRBV15
clone_size: NA
d_call: NA
j_call: TRBJ2-7

cdr3_aa: CSARDRLNTGELFF
cdr3_nt: TGCAGTGCTAGAGATAGACTTAACACCGGGGAGCTGTTTTTT
v_call: TRBV20-1
clone_size: few
d_call: NA
j_call: TRBJ2-2

cdr3_aa: CASSLIFTGNTEAFF
cdr3_nt: TGTGCCAGCAGCTTAATTTTTACAGGGAACACTGAAGCTTTCTTT
v_call: TRBV5-4
clone_size: NA
d_call: NA
j_call: TRBJ1-1

cdr3_aa: CATSREGGNSPLHF
cdr3_nt: TGTGCCACCAGCAGAGAGGGGGGGAATTCACCCCTCCACTTT
v_call: TRBV15
clone_size: NA
d_call: NA
j_call: TRBJ1-6

cdr3_aa: CASSLRWTGGSQPRHF
cdr3_nt: TGTGCCAGCAGCCTACGATGGACGGGGGGAAGTCAGCCCCGGCATTTT
v_call: TRBV5-6
clone_size: once
d_call: NA
j_call: TRBJ1-5